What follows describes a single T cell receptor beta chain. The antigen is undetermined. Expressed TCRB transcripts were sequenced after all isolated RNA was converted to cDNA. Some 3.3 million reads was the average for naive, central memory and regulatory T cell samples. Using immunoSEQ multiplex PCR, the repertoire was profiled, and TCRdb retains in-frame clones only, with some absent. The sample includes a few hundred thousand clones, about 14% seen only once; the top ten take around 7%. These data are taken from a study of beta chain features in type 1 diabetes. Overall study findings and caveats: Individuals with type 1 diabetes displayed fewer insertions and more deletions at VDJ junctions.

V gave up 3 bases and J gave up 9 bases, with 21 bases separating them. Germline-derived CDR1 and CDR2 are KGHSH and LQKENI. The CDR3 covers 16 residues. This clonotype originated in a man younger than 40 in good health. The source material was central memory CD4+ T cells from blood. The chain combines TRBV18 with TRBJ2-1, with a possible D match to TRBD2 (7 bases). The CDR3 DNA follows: TGTGCCAGCTCACCTCGTCGGGGGGCCCGGGATGGTGAGCAGTTCTTC. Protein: CASSPRRGARDGEQFF. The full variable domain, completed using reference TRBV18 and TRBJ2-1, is NAGVMQNPRHLVRRRGQEARLRCSPMKGHSHVYWYRQLPEEGLKFMVYLQKENIIDESGMPKERFSAEFPKEGPSILRIQQVVRGDSAAYFCASSPRRGARDGEQFFGPGTRLTVL.